The following is a TCR beta chain sequence with its context. V lost 5 bases, J lost 2 bases, and 2 bases stayed unmatched. The CDR3 consists of 13 residues. Germline V gene sequence: CDR1 MNHEY, CDR2 SVGAGI. The sample originates from a study of blood T cell repertoires in COVID-19. Some clones are missing from TCRdb's copy, which holds only in-frame ones; the method was immunoSEQ multiplex PCR. The data contain a few hundred thousand clones, around 89% of them singletons. This rearrangement joins TRBV6-5 to TRBJ1-2; 7 bases fit TRBD1. Material for sequencing was PBMCs or T cells enriched from blood (not recorded which). The sequence was obtained from a woman between 35 and 50 years old who had recovered from COVID-19. Here the CDR3 DNA reads TGTGCCAGCAGTCGACAGGGCAACTATGGCTACACCTTC. Its translation is CASSRQGNYGYTF.